This T cell receptor (beta chain) stems from a study of shared clonotypes between healthy human individuals. Study overall: The donors, two women and three men, were aged 18 to 49.

As to this clone: Its antigen is still unknown.

After removal of 8 bases from V and 3 bases from J, the junction contained 10 bases not matched to a gene. The V gene's germline CDR1 is ENHRY and CDR2 SYGVKD. The CDR3 has 15 amino acids. General study results and limits: Clonotype sharing among donors was thought likely to change with sequencing depth. Memory subsets generally showed lower estimated richness than naive subsets.

Evenly divided among several immunoSEQ plates was the genomic DNA of each subset. The protocol was immunoSEQ multiplex PCR, while the TCRdb copy is restricted to in-frame clones and leaves out a portion. The sample lists a few million clones; around 92% were seen once. This clonotype was obtained from a man aged 18 to 29 in good health. Some clones in this sample may be carry-over from other donors' samples. What was sequenced was naive CD4+ T cells from PBMCs. Described subset: CD45RA+ positively selected. The chain is built from TRBV10-3 and TRBJ1-1; 9 bases fit TRBD1. CDR3 in amino acids: CAIRDRGTRDTEAFF. The CDR3 DNA reads TGTGCCATCCGAGACAGGGGGACCAGGGACACTGAAGCTTTCTTT.